This T cell receptor (beta chain) was captured by sequencing in a study of blood T cell repertoires in COVID-19. As for the study in general: Italy, Spain and the United States were the sources of the convalescent and acute COVID-19 samples. PBMCs, B-cell-depleted T cells, or T cells were the source of the cDNA or gDNA that made up the material.

With 8 bases clipped from V and 10 bases from J, the junction kept 11 bases outside the gene matches. CDR1 and CDR2 (germline): GTSNPN, SVGIG (reference sequence). The CDR3 is 14 residues long. In the source study's methods: Estimates of nucleated cell counts were drawn from the amplification of reference gene primers. Measured with immunoSEQ multiplex PCR; TCRdb has only the in-frame clones, and not every one. The V and J calls and clone size were taken over from that table, and D and trimming were inferred from the DNA. Seen here are 90,000 to 130,000 clones, over 75% observed once, and the top ten hold approximately 4%.

J is TRBJ1-6 and V is TRBV30; TRBD1 matches 10 bases. The sequence was collected from a woman aged 70-85 years with acute or convalescent COVID-19. The material sequenced was peripheral blood. Written as DNA, the CDR3 is TGTGCCCGATCGACAGGGGGCGCTTGGTCACCCCTCCACTTT. It yields the protein CARSTGGAWSPLHF.